This is a list of T cell receptor beta chains from one sample in a study of regulatory T cells in long-lasting Graves disease. From the multiplex PCR reads, TCRdb called clonotypes with MiXCR, one entry per CDR3 protein. In the table there are approximately 460,000 distinct CDR3 sequences, over 15% of which are singletons. The data were also submitted as part of a second study, on T cells in Graves' hyperthyroidism and ophthalmopathy.

The source material was peripheral blood mononuclear cells (PBMCs), sampled at new diagnosis, from a patient treated with antithyroid drugs. These receptors came from a woman under 40 with Graves disease. The CDR3 runs from the conserved cysteine through the conserved F or W. D genes are given only for firm matches. Clone size appears in some rows only: once, few, many, or a class for an expanded clone.

d_call	cdr3_length	v_call	clone_size	j_call	cdr3_nt	cdr3_aa
TRBD1	14	TRBV28	many	TRBJ1-1	TGTGCCAGCAGTGTACAGACAGGGCATACTGAAGCTTTCTTT	CASSVQTGHTEAFF
TRBD2	15	TRBV11-2	many	TRBJ2-1	TGTGCCAGCAGCTCCACCGGGACTAGATACAATGAGCAGTTCTTC	CASSSTGTRYNEQFF
TRBD1	15	TRBV7-2	many	TRBJ1-5	TGTGCCAGCAGCCTTCGACAGGGGATAGCGCAGCCCCAGCATTTT	CASSLRQGIAQPQHF
.	17	TRBV11-2	.	TRBJ2-2	TGTGCCAGCAGCTTAGGTGTAGTGGGGGAAGAAGCCGGGGAGCTGTTTTTT	CASSLGVVGEEAGELFF
.	17	TRBV6-2/TRBV6-3	.	TRBJ2-1	TGTGCCAGCAGTTACGTTCGGGGCTTTCCTTCCTACAATGAGCAGTTCTTC	CASSYVRGFPSYNEQFF
.	12	TRBV20-1	many	TRBJ2-7	TGCAGTGCTAGTCAGCGTTATTACGAGCAGTACTTC	CSASQRYYEQYF
.	14	TRBV6-1	many	TRBJ1-1	TGTGCCAGCAGTGGCAGGCCCCCTTACACTGAAGCTTTCTTT	CASSGRPPYTEAFF
TRBD2	14	TRBV11-3	many	TRBJ2-1	TGTGCCAGCAGCTTCCAATCTAGCGGCAATGAGCAGTTCTTC	CASSFQSSGNEQFF
TRBD1	15	TRBV6-4	few	TRBJ1-1	TGTGCCAGCAGTGCCTCCGGGACAGCGAACACTGAAGCTTTCTTT	CASSASGTANTEAFF
TRBD1	15	TRBV6-1	many	TRBJ1-5	TGTGCCAGCAGTGGGGGACAGGGAGGAAATCAGCCCCAGCATTTT	CASSGGQGGNQPQHF
TRBD2	18	TRBV27	few	TRBJ2-3	TGTGCCAGCAGTTCATTTACCCTCGCAGCGGGAGAGACAGATACGCAGTATTTT	CASSSFTLAAGETDTQYF
.	14	TRBV28	few	TRBJ2-5	TGTGCCAGCAGTTCCACCGGGACTGCGGAGACCCAGTACTTC	CASSSTGTAETQYF
.	18	TRBV9	few	TRBJ1-1	TGTGCCAGCAGCGTAGGTCGGGGACGCGGACTATTGAACACTGAAGCTTTCTTT	CASSVGRGRGLLNTEAFF
TRBD2	18	TRBV11-2	.	TRBJ2-2	TGTGCCAGCAGCCCCCCGCTTGGAGCGGGGACGAACACCGGGGAGCTGTTTTTT	CASSPPLGAGTNTGELFF
TRBD1	16	TRBV7-3	many	TRBJ2-4	TGTGCCAGCAGCTTAATGGTAGGGACAGAAAGGAACATTCAGTACTTC	CASSLMVGTERNIQYF
.	14	TRBV2	many	TRBJ2-3	TGTGCCAGCAGCCCAGGACACGTCACAGATACGCAGTATTTT	CASSPGHVTDTQYF
.	15	TRBV7-2	.	TRBJ1-4	TGTGCCAGCAGCTTACGAGGGAGGGCTAATGAAAAACTGTTTTTT	CASSLRGRANEKLFF
TRBD2	16	TRBV11-2	.	TRBJ2-1	TGTGCCAGCAGCTTCCGGACTAGCGGGAGTGTCAATGAGCAGTTCTTC	CASSFRTSGSVNEQFF
TRBD2	18	TRBV7-9	few	TRBJ2-1	TGTGCCAGCAGCTTAGCGCGGGGGAGCGGACTAGGGTACAATGAGCAGTTCTTC	CASSLARGSGLGYNEQFF
.	14	TRBV11-2	.	TRBJ2-5	TGTGCCAGCAGTATCCTTTCAGGGGTCGGGACCCAGTACTTC	CASSILSGVGTQYF
TRBD2	14	TRBV27	.	TRBJ2-2	TGTGCCAGCGCGGGACTAGCGACCACCGGGGAGCTGTTTTTT	CASAGLATTGELFF
.	14	TRBV20-1	many	TRBJ2-3	TGCAGTGCTAGAGAAAGGGACCGCACAGATACGCAGTATTTT	CSARERDRTDTQYF
.	14	TRBV12-3/TRBV12-4	.	TRBJ1-2	TGTGCCAGCAGTTCCCCAGGGGTACACTATGGCTACACCTTC	CASSSPGVHYGYTF
.	15	TRBV11-2	many	TRBJ2-1	TGTGCCAGCAGCTTAGCTAGGGGTTTGCCCAATGAGCAGTTCTTC	CASSLARGLPNEQFF
.	13	TRBV6-1	many	TRBJ1-6	TGTGCCAGCAGTGATTATAGGGATTCACCCCTCCACTTT	CASSDYRDSPLHF
.	13	TRBV29-1	few	TRBJ2-7	TGCAGCGTTGCAGGGCATGTCTCCTACGAGCAGTACTTC	CSVAGHVSYEQYF
TRBD1	13	TRBV30	.	TRBJ2-7	TGTGCCTGGAGTGGGACAGGGGCCAGCGAGCGGTACTTC	CAWSGTGASERYF
.	15	TRBV7-9	.	TRBJ1-2	TGTGCCAGCAGCTCTCTAAAGGAGGGTGTCCGTGGCTACACCTTC	CASSSLKEGVRGYTF
TRBD2	13	TRBV7-9	many	TRBJ2-7	TGTGCCAGCAGTGGGGGGGGGGCCTACGAGCAGTACTTC	CASSGGGAYEQYF
TRBD1	16	TRBV20-1	few	TRBJ1-5	TGCAGTGCTACCCCGATATTGACAGGGCGGAATCAGCCCCAGCATTTT	CSATPILTGRNQPQHF
.	13	TRBV29-1	few	TRBJ2-5	TGCAGCGTTGGTCGCACCTCAGCGGGGACCCAGTACTTC	CSVGRTSAGTQYF
.	14	TRBV7-3	few	TRBJ1-1	TGTGCCAGCAGCTTGGTAGGCCCCAACACTGAAGCTTTCTTT	CASSLVGPNTEAFF
.	14	TRBV28	many	TRBJ1-4	TGTGCCAGCAGCTCTCAGGGAGTAAATGAAAAACTGTTTTTT	CASSSQGVNEKLFF
.	12	TRBV20-1	.	TRBJ1-2	TGCAGTGCTAGCGGGACGGCCTATGGCTACACCTTC	CSASGTAYGYTF
.	16	TRBV28	few	TRBJ1-3	TGTGCCAGCAGTTTGGGCAGGCAATACTCTGGAAACACCATATATTTT	CASSLGRQYSGNTIYF
TRBD2	16	TRBV20-1	many	TRBJ2-5	TGCAGTGCTAGCCCCCCGGGACTAGCGGGAGACGAGACCCAGTACTTC	CSASPPGLAGDETQYF
.	14	TRBV7-8	many	TRBJ1-5	TGTGCCAGCAGCTTAGAAGGGGGTTTTCAGCCCCAGCATTTT	CASSLEGGFQPQHF
.	15	TRBV3-1	many	TRBJ2-7	TGTGCCAGCAGCCAAGGGTCTTCCCCCTCCTACGAGCAGTACTTC	CASSQGSSPSYEQYF
TRBD1	16	TRBV7-8	.	TRBJ2-3	TGTGCCAGCAGCTTATTGCCTGGACAGGGGGGAGATACGCAGTATTTT	CASSLLPGQGGDTQYF
TRBD2	16	TRBV6-2/TRBV6-3	.	TRBJ2-3	TGTGCCAGCAGTTACTCGGGGAGGGTCGGCACAGATACGCAGTATTTT	CASSYSGRVGTDTQYF
.	15	TRBV7-2	few	TRBJ2-1	TGTGCCAGCAGTGGGACATTCTCACAGGCGGATGAGCAGTTCTTC	CASSGTFSQADEQFF
.	14	TRBV5-1	few	TRBJ2-2	TGCGCCAGCAGCTTGGATTTGGACACCGGGGAGCTGTTTTTT	CASSLDLDTGELFF
.	16	TRBV5-1	many	TRBJ2-7	TGCGCCAGCAGCTTGCTTAGCTTGGGGGATTTTGACGAGCAGTACTTC	CASSLLSLGDFDEQYF
TRBD2	14	TRBV13	few	TRBJ2-1	TGTGCCAGCAGCCCGGGAGGTAGATCCAATGAGCAGTTCTTC	CASSPGGRSNEQFF
TRBD2	13	TRBV7-2	many	TRBJ2-5	TGTGCCAGCAGCTTAGTGGCTAGCGGGACCCAGTACTTC	CASSLVASGTQYF
.	10	TRBV28	.	TRBJ1-2	TGTGCCAGCAGTGGGGGAGGCTACACCTTC	CASSGGGYTF
.	17	TRBV24-1	many	TRBJ2-1	TGTGCCACCAGTGCCACGGCAGGGGCAAAACATTACAATGAGCAGTTCTTC	CATSATAGAKHYNEQFF
.	17	TRBV27	many	TRBJ1-1	TGTGCCAGCAGTTTACGCCCTATGCTTAGGGGGAACACTGAAGCTTTCTTT	CASSLRPMLRGNTEAFF
TRBD1	14	TRBV2	.	TRBJ1-1	TGTGCCAGCAAGAACAGGGGGATCGACACTGAAGCTTTCTTT	CASKNRGIDTEAFF
.	15	TRBV6-2/TRBV6-3	.	TRBJ2-1	TGTGCCAGCAGTTTGGACTCCTCTATAGGTAATGAGCAGTTCTTC	CASSLDSSIGNEQFF
.	12	TRBV7-2	many	TRBJ1-3	TGTGCCAGCAGCCCCGTAGGAAACACCATATATTTT	CASSPVGNTIYF
TRBD2	16	TRBV25-1	.	TRBJ2-4	TGTGCCAGCAGTTTATCGATAGCGGGATTCAAAAACATTCAGTACTTC	CASSLSIAGFKNIQYF
.	15	TRBV5-6	few	TRBJ2-1	TGTGCCAGCAGCTTGGGAAGTAACTCCTACAATGAGCAGTTCTTC	CASSLGSNSYNEQFF